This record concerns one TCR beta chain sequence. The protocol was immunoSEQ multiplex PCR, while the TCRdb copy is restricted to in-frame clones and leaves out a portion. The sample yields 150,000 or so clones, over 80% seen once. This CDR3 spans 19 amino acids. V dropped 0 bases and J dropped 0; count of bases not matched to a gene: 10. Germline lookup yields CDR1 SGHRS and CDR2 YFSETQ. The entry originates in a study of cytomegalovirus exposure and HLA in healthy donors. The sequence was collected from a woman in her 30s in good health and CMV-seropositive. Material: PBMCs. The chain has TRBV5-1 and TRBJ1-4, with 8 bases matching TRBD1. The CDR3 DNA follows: TGCGCCAGCAGCTTGGGGGACAGGTTCGGGATTGCAACTAATGAAAAACTGTTTTTT. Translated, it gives CASSLGDRFGIATNEKLFF.